This entry is about one T cell receptor beta chain. Its antigen is not identified. TCRdb keeps only in-frame clones here, not all; method: immunoSEQ multiplex PCR. Counted here are around 10,000 clones, 60% to 85% occurring once; the ten biggest clones make up about 25%. This record belongs to a study of PD-1 blockade in classical Hodgkin lymphoma. Study-wide results and caveats: Repertoire differences lack defined causes, possibly disease activity or prior therapy. Newly diagnosed and completely responding patients shared comparable baseline diversity.

The CDR3 loop spans 11 amino acids. With 7 bases removed from V and 2 bases from J, the gap between germline ends came to 9 bases. CDR1 and CDR2 (germline): DFQATT, SNEGSKA (reference sequence). With no exception, relapse followed autologous stem cell transplantation in all patients, and brentuximab vedotin exposure varied. The chain joins TRBV20-1 to TRBJ2-7; D is possibly TRBD2 (6 bases). The input for sequencing was peripheral blood mononuclear cells (PBMCs), taken at baseline. The clonotype comes from a human donor with classical Hodgkin lymphoma. Written as DNA, the CDR3 is TGCAGTGGCGGGGCGACCTACGAGCAGTACTTC. Translation gives CSGGATYEQYF.